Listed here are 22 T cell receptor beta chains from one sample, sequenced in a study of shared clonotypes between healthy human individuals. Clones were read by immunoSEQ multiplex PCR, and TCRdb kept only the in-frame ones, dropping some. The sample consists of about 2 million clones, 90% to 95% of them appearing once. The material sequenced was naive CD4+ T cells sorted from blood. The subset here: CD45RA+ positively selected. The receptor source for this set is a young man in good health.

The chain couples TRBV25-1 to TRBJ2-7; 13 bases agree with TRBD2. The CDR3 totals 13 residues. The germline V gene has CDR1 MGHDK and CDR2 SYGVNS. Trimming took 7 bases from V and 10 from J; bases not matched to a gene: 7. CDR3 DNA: TGTGCCAGCACTCAACCGGGACTAGCGGGACAGTACTTC. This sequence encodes CASTQPGLAGQYF.

CDR3 in DNA: TGTGCCAGCAGCTTAGGGGAGAGGGACGCCGGGGAGCTGTTTTTT. Translation: CASSLGERDAGELFF. The chain links TRBV7-9 to TRBJ2-2; D tentatively reads TRBD1 or TRBD2 (5 bases each). The CDR3 consists of 15 residues. The V gene's germline CDR1 is SEHNR and CDR2 FQNEAQ (reference sequence). V shed 1 base and J shed 6 bases, with 12 bases lying between them.

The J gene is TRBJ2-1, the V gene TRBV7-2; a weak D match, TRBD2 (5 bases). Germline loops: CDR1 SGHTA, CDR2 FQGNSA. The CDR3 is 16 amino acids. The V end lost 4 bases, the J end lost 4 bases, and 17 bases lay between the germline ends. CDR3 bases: TGTGCCAGCAGCTGGCTGGCAGGTGGAGGTTACAATGAGCAGTTCTTC. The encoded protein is CASSWLAGGGYNEQFF.

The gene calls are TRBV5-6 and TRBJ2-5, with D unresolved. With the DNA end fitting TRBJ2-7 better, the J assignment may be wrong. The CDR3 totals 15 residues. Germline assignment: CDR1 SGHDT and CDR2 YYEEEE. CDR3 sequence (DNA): TGTGCCAGCAGCTTGGAGTTGCAGAGCTTCTACGAGCAGTACTTC. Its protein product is CASSLELQSFYEQYF.

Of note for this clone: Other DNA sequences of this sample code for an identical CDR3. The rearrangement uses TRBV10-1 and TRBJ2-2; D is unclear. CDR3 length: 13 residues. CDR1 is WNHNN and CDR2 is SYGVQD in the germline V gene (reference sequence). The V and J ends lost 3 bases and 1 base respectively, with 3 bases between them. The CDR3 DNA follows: TGCGCCAGCAGTGATGGGAACACCGGGGAGCTGTTTTTT. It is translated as CASSDGNTGELFF.

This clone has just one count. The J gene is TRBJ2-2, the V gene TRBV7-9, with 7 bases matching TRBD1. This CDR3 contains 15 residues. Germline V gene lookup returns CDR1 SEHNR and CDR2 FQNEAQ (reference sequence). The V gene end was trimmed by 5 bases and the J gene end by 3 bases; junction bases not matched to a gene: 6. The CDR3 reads CASSLGTDHTGELFF. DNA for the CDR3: TGTGCCAGCAGCCTCGGGACAGATCACACCGGGGAGCTGTTTTTT. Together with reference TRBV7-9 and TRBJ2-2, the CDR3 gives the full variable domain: DTGVSQNPRHKITKRGQNVTFRCDPISEHNRLYWYRQTLGQGPEFLTYFQNEAQLEKSRLLSDRFSAERPKGSFSTLEIQRTEQGDSAMYLCASSLGTDHTGELFFGEGSRLTVL.

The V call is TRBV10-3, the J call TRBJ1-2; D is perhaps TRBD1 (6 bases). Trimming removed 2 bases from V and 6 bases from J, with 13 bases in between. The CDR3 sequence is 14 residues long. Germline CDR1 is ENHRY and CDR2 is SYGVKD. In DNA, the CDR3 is TGTGCCATCAGTGAGGAATCTAACAGGGATGGCTACACCTTC. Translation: CAISEESNRDGYTF.

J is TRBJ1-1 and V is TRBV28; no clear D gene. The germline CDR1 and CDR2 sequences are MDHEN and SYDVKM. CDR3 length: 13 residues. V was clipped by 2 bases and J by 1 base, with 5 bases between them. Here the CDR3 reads CASSLPQNTEAFF. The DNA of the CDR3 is TGTGCCAGCAGTTTACCGCAGAACACTGAAGCTTTCTTT.

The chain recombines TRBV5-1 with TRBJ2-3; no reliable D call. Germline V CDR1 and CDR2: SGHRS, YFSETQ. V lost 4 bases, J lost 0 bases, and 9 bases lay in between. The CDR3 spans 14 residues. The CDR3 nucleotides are TGCGCCAGCAGCCGTTCGGACAGCACAGATACGCAGTATTTT. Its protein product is CASSRSDSTDTQYF.

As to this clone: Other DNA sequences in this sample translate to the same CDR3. The CDR3 nucleotides are TGCGCCAGCAGCTTGGGGGGCCCCCGAGAGACCCAGTACTTC. Protein product: CASSLGGPRETQYF. The V call is TRBV5-1, the J call TRBJ2-5; D might be TRBD1 (5 bases). In germline, CDR1 is SGHRS, CDR2 YFSETQ. The ends were cut back, 0 bases at V and 4 bases at J, with 10 bases in the middle. CDR3 length: 14 amino acids.

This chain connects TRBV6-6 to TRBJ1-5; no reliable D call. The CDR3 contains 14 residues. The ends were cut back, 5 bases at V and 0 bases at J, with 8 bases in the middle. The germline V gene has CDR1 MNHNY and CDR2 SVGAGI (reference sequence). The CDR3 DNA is TGTGCCAGCAGTGACGGATATAGCAATCAGCCCCAGCATTTT. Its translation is CASSDGYSNQPQHF.

The CDR3 reads CASIADTTGSSYEQYF. The CDR3 region has the DNA TGTGCCAGCATCGCGGATACGACGGGGAGCTCCTACGAGCAGTACTTC. The chain employs TRBV28 and TRBJ2-7, with D tentatively TRBD2 (5 bases). V gave up 7 bases and J gave up 0 bases, with 19 bases separating them. Germline CDR1 MDHEN, CDR2 SYDVKM. CDR3 size: 16 residues.

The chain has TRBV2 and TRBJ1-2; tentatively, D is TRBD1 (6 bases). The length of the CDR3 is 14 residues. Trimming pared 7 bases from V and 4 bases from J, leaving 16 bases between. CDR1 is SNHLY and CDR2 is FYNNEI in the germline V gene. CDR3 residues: CASIQQGLGYGYTF. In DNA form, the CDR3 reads TGTGCCAGCATTCAACAGGGTTTGGGCTATGGCTACACCTTC.

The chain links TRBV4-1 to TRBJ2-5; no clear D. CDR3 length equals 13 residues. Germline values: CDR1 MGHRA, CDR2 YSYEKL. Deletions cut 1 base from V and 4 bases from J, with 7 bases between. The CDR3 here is CASSQGPTETQYF. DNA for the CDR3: TGCGCCAGCAGCCAAGGGCCCACAGAGACCCAGTACTTC.

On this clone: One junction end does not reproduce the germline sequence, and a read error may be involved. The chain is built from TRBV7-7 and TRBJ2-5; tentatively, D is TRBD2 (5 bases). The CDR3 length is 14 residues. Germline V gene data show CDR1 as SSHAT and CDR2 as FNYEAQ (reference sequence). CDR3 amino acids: CASSKRGSGETQYF. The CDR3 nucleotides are TGTGCTAGCAGCAAGAGAGGGAGTGGGGAGACCCAGTACTTC.

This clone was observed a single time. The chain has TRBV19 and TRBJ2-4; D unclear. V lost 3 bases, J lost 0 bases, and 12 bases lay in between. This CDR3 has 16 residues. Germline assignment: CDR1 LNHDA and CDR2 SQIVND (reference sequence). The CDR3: CASSIANSLAKNIQYF. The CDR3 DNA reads TGTGCCAGTAGTATCGCCAACTCCTTAGCCAAAAACATTCAGTACTTC.

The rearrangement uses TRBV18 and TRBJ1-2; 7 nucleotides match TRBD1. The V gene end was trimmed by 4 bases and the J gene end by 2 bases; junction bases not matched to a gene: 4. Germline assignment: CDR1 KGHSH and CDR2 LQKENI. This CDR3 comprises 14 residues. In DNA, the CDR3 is TGTGCCAGCTCACAACAGGGACAGAACTATGGCTACACCTTC. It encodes CASSQQGQNYGYTF. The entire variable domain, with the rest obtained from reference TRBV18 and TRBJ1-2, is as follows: NAGVMQNPRHLVRRRGQEARLRCSPMKGHSHVYWYRQLPEEGLKFMVYLQKENIIDESGMPKERFSAEFPKEGPSILRIQQVVRGDSAAYFCASSQQGQNYGYTFGSGTRLTVV.

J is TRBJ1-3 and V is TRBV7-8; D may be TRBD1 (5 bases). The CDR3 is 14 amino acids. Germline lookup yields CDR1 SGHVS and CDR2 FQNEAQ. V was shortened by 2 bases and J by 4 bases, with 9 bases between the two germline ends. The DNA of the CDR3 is TGTGCCAGCAGCTTAAGGGGCAGGGGAAACACCATATATTTT. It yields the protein CASSLRGRGNTIYF.

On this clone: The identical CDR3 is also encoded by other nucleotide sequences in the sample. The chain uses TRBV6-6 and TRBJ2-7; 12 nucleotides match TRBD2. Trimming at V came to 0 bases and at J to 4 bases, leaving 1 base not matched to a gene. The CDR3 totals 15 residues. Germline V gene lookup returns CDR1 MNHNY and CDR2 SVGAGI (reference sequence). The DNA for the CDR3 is TGTGCCAGCAGTTACTCCGGACTAGCGGGATACGAGCAGTACTTC. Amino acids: CASSYSGLAGYEQYF.

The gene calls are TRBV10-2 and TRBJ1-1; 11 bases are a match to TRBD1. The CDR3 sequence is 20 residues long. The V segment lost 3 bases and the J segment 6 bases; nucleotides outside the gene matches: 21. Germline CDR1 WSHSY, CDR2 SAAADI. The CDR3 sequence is CASSDLGGQGARWPKAEAFF. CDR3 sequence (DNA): TGCGCCAGCAGTGATTTGGGCGGACAGGGGGCCCGGTGGCCCAAGGCTGAAGCTTTCTTT.

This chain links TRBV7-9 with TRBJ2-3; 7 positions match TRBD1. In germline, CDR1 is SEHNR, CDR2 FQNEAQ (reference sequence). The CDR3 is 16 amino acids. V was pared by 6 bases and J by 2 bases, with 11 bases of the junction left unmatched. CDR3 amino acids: CASSPDMTGPTDTQYF. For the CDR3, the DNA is TGTGCCAGCAGTCCTGATATGACAGGGCCCACAGATACGCAGTATTTT.

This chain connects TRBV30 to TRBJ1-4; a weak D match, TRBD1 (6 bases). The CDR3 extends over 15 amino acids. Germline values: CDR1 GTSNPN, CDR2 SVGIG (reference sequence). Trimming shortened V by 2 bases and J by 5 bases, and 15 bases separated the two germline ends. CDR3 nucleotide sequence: TGTGCCTGGAGTAGGGGGAGGGGCGCGAATGAAAAACTGTTTTTT. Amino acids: CAWSRGRGANEKLFF.